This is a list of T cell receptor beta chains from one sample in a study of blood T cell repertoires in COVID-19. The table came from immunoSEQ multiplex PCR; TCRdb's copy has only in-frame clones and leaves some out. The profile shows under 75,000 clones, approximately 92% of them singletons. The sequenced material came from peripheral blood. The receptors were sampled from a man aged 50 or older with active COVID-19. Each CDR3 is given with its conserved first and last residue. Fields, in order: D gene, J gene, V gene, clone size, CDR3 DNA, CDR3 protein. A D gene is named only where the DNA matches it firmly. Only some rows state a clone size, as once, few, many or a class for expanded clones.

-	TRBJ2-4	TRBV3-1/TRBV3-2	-	TGTGCCAGCAGCCAAGATAGAGGACAGTCTGTAGCCAAAAACATTCAGTACTTC	CASSQDRGQSVAKNIQYF
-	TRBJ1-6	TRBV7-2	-	TGTGCCAGCAGCTCCTCATACCGTGGTACATCACCCCTCCACTTT	CASSSSYRGTSPLHF
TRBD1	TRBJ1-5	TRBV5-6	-	TGTGCCAGCAGCTTGGCCGGGACAGGGAGGTTGGGACAGCCCCAGCATTTT	CASSLAGTGRLGQPQHF
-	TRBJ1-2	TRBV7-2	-	TGTGCCAGCAGCTTAGCCGGGGTTGAGAGTGGCTACACCTTC	CASSLAGVESGYTF
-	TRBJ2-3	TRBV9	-	TGTGCCAGCAGCGTAGACGGGAGCACAGATACGCAGTATTTT	CASSVDGSTDTQYF
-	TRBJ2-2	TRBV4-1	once	TGCGCCAGCAGCCAACCAGAAACAGGGTCCGGGGAGCTGTTTTTT	CASSQPETGSGELFF
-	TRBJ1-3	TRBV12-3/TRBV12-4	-	TGTGCCAGCAGTTGGCACAGGGGAAACACCATATATTTT	CASSWHRGNTIYF
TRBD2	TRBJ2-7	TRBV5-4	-	TGTGCCAGCAGCCCAGGTGGGCGGGGGTACGAGCAGTACTTC	CASSPGGRGYEQYF
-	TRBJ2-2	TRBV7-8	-	TGTGCCAGCAGCTTATTCAGGGGGAGGACCGGGGAGCTGTTTTTT	CASSLFRGRTGELFF
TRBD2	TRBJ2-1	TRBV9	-	TGTGCCAGCAGCGACCACCTGACTAGCGGATACAATGAGCAGTTCTTC	CASSDHLTSGYNEQFF
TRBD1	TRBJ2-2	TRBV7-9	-	TGTGCCAGCAGCTCACAGGGGTACGGGGAGCTGTTTTTT	CASSSQGYGELFF
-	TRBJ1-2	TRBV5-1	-	TGCGCCAGCAGCTCGAAGACAGGAGACTATGGCTACACCTTC	CASSSKTGDYGYTF
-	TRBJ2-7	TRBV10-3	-	TGTGCCATTATGACGGAGACTTCCCCGGGCGAGCAGTACTTC	CAIMTETSPGEQYF
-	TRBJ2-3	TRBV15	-	TGTGCCACCTCCGAGGCGTCTCCGACAGATACGCAGTATTTT	CATSEASPTDTQYF
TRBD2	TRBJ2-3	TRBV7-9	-	TGTGCCAGCAGCACTAGCGGGGGGGCTCGAGATACGCAGTATTTT	CASSTSGGARDTQYF
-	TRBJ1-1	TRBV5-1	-	TGCGCCAGCAGCTCACTCCCAGGACAGACGAACACTGAAGCTTTCTTT	CASSSLPGQTNTEAFF
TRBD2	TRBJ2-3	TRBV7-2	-	TGTGCCAGCAGCTTAGTAGCGGGGTTATCAGATACGCAGTATTTT	CASSLVAGLSDTQYF
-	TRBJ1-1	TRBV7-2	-	TGTGCCAGCAGCTTAGGGGGGACAAGGCAGTGGGCTGAAGCTTTCTTT	CASSLGGTRQWAEAFF